The 4 T cell receptor beta chains below all came from one sample that was sequenced in a study of regulatory T cells in long-lasting Graves disease. Researchers made TCR beta libraries by using iRepertoire HTBI primers and running Arm-PCR on CDR3 regions. Each CDR3 protein is one row after TCRdb ran MiXCR on the multiplex PCR reads. The data show around 460,000 distinct CDR3 sequences, with 20% to 25% seen just once and about 6.6% held by the top ten. The sample's time point: persistent/refractory GD, antithyroid drugs over 5 years with positive TRAb. The TCR library was made from RNA that had been extracted from PBMCs in TRIzol. The source was peripheral blood mononuclear cells (PBMCs), collected when the disease was refractory, from a patient treated with antithyroid drugs. The receptors were sampled from a female donor with Graves disease.

This clonotype occurred many times. The chain carries TRBV6-1 and TRBJ1-2; 7 bases line up with TRBD1. CDR1 is MNHNS, CDR2 SASEGT, per germline. The V gene end was trimmed by 3 bases and the J gene end by 2 bases; junction bases not matched to a gene: 0. The CDR3 spans 13 residues. The chain's CDR3 is CASSETGNYGYTF. The DNA of the CDR3 is TGTGCCAGCAGTGAGACAGGGAACTATGGCTACACCTTC.

This chain uses TRBV7-9 with TRBJ1-4; TRBD1 matches at 8 bases. The V gene end was trimmed by 2 bases and the J gene end by 7 bases; junction bases not matched to a gene: 6. This CDR3 spans 15 amino acids. Germline V lookup: CDR1 SEHNR, CDR2 FQNEAQ (reference sequence). The CDR3: CASSLQGARSEKLFF. CDR3 nucleotides: TGTGCCAGCAGCTTACAGGGGGCGCGTTCTGAAAAACTGTTTTTT.

This chain connects TRBV20-1 to TRBJ2-2; possibly TRBD1 for D (6 bases). Trimming took 5 bases from V and 1 from J, leaving 8 bases between them. This CDR3 is built from 13 residues. Germline V gives CDR1 DFQATT, CDR2 SNEGSKA (reference sequence). The CDR3 DNA reads as TGCAGTGCTTTGACAGGGAACACCGGGGAGCTGTTTTTT. Its translation: CSALTGNTGELFF.

This clonotype occurred many times. The chain recombines TRBV7-9 with TRBJ2-7; no definite D call. This CDR3 has 14 residues. The germline V gene encodes CDR1 SEHNR and CDR2 FQNEAQ (reference sequence). V was cut by 1 base and J by 3 bases, with 10 bases left in between. In DNA form, the CDR3 reads TGTGCCAGCAGCTTAGGGGCCGCAAACTACGAGCAGTACTTC. It encodes CASSLGAANYEQYF.